The 23 T cell receptor beta chains given below trace back to one sample, sequenced in a study of blood T cell repertoires in COVID-19. The data were produced by immunoSEQ multiplex PCR, yet TCRdb's version contains in-frame clones alone and is incomplete. Of over 150,000 clones listed, 70% to 90% are singletons. Sample: peripheral blood. These receptors were obtained from an elderly man with COVID-19, enrolled during active disease.

For this clone: This same CDR3 is encoded by further DNA sequences in the sample. The rearrangement joins TRBV6-5 to TRBJ1-3; D gene unclear. Trimming cost V 2 bases and J 0 bases, with 11 bases left between them. CDR1 is MNHEY, CDR2 SVGAGI, per germline. The CDR3 has 16 residues. The CDR3 sequence: CASSYGLGSSGNTIYF. The CDR3 DNA follows: TGTGCCAGCAGTTACGGGCTGGGCAGCTCTGGAAACACCATATATTTT.

The chain links TRBV2 to TRBJ1-2, with D possibly being TRBD1 (6 bases). Trimming took 4 bases from V and 4 from J, leaving 13 bases between them. Germline V gene data show CDR1 as SNHLY and CDR2 as FYNNEI. This CDR3 has 14 amino acids. The CDR3 reads CASSVDLGGYGYTF. CDR3 bases: TGTGCCAGCAGTGTGGACCTAGGGGGCTATGGCTACACCTTC.

The V call is TRBV2, the J call TRBJ1-1; 8 bases line up with TRBD1. This CDR3 spans 13 amino acids. CDR1 SNHLY and CDR2 FYNNEI come from the germline V gene. V trimming: 4 bases; J trimming: 11 bases; junction bases outside the gene matches: 9. The chain's CDR3 is CASSAGGPARAFF. The CDR3, as DNA: TGTGCCAGCAGTGCAGGGGGCCCGGCCCGGGCTTTCTTT.

The CDR3 sequence: CAISDTGQRHGYTF. CDR3 nucleotides: TGTGCCATCAGTGATACAGGTCAAAGGCATGGCTACACCTTC. The rearrangement links TRBV10-3 to TRBJ1-2; TRBD1 might be the D (5 bases). Looked up from germline, CDR1 is ENHRY and CDR2 is SYGVKD. Trimming took 3 bases from V and 6 from J, leaving 14 bases between them. The CDR3 has 14 residues.

This clone was picked up one time. CDR3 bases: TGTGCCAGCACTCTATCCGGGACTAACTATGGCTACACCTTC. This codes for CASTLSGTNYGYTF. The genes are TRBV6-1 and TRBJ1-2; D gene unclear. V dropped 7 bases and J dropped 0 bases, with 12 bases sitting between them. Germline assignment: CDR1 MNHNS and CDR2 SASEGT. This CDR3 has 14 amino acids.

The rearrangement links TRBV6-5 to TRBJ1-4; no clear D gene. Germline CDR1 MNHEY, CDR2 SVGAGI. The CDR3 is made up of 14 amino acids. V was shortened by 7 bases and J by 7 bases, with 16 bases between the two germline ends. This CDR3 is CASTGLTRSEKLFF. The DNA of the CDR3 is TGTGCCAGCACTGGTCTGACGCGGAGTGAAAAACTGTTTTTT.

CDR3 sequence reads: CASSPSGGPPDTQYF. CDR3 coding DNA: TGTGCCAGCAGCCCTAGCGGGGGCCCCCCAGATACGCAGTATTTT. This rearrangement joins TRBV9 to TRBJ2-3; 10 nucleotides match TRBD2. The CDR3 runs to 15 residues. Germline trimming cut 4 bases from V and 4 bases from J; bases unmatched to any gene: 6. Germline V gives CDR1 SGDLS, CDR2 YYNGEE.

This clone has just a few counts. The rearrangement uses TRBV4-2 and TRBJ2-5; 8 bases agree with TRBD2. V lost 4 bases and J lost 3; bases outside the gene matches: 10. Germline CDR1 is LGHNA and CDR2 is YNFKEQ. The CDR3 is made up of 16 amino acids. CDR3 residues: CASSLLPGSGEETQYF. As DNA, the CDR3 is TGTGCCAGCAGCCTCCTACCGGGTAGCGGGGAAGAGACCCAGTACTTC.

The chain employs TRBV15 and TRBJ1-5, with D perhaps matching TRBD1 (5 bases). Trimming removed 6 bases from V and 7 bases from J, with 10 bases in between. The CDR3 runs to 12 residues. Germline values: CDR1 LNHNV, CDR2 YYDKDF (reference sequence). The CDR3 reads CATRGEGQPQHF. The CDR3 DNA reads as TGTGCCACCAGAGGGGAAGGCCAGCCCCAGCATTTT.

The CDR3 coding sequence is TGTGCCAGCAGCCGGTACAGGGTTTCCTACGAGCAGTACTTC. The encoded protein is CASSRYRVSYEQYF. The chain recombines TRBV7-9 with TRBJ2-7, with D possibly matching TRBD1 (6 bases). V was clipped by 5 bases and J by 1 base, with 12 bases between them. The CDR3 spans 14 residues. The germline gives CDR1 SEHNR, CDR2 FQNEAQ (reference sequence).

The chain has TRBV5-1 and TRBJ2-3, with 7 nucleotides matching TRBD1. With V trimmed by 2 bases and J by 0 bases, 3 bases remained unmatched. The CDR3 consists of 15 residues. Germline values: CDR1 SGHRS, CDR2 YFSETQ. As DNA, the CDR3 is TGCGCCAGCAGCTTCGGGACAGATAGCACAGATACGCAGTATTTT. Translation gives CASSFGTDSTDTQYF.

The chain recombines TRBV6-5 with TRBJ1-3, with TRBD1 identical over 8 bases. The CDR3 totals 16 residues. Germline CDR1 MNHEY, CDR2 SVGAGI. The V and J ends lost 4 bases and 4 bases, in that order; junction bases with no gene match: 9. The CDR3 protein is CASSSSPGGAGNTIYF. CDR3 nucleotide sequence: TGTGCCAGCAGTTCGTCTCCAGGGGGCGCAGGAAACACCATATATTTT.

This rearrangement joins TRBV6-5 to TRBJ2-2; D is possibly TRBD1 (5 bases). Germline V gives CDR1 MNHEY, CDR2 SVGAGI. V lost 11 bases and J 4 bases, leaving 14 bases between the germline ends. This CDR3 spans 13 amino acids. In DNA, the CDR3 is TGTGCCGCTGGCAGGGAAACCACCGGGGAGCTGTTTTTT. Its translation: CAAGRETTGELFF.

This clone was observed once. The CDR3 is CASKPGLHTEAFF. Written as DNA, the CDR3 is TGCGCCAGCAAACCAGGGTTGCACACTGAAGCTTTCTTT. The chain has TRBV10-1 and TRBJ1-1, with TRBD1 as a possible D gene (5 bases). The CDR3 runs 13 residues. CDR1 and CDR2 (germline): WNHNN, SYGVQD (reference sequence). V shed 7 bases and J shed 3 bases, with 12 bases lying between them.

The gene calls are TRBV12-3 or TRBV12-4 and TRBJ2-7, with D hard to call. Trimming cost V 5 bases and J 1 base, with 9 bases left between them. The CDR3 totals 13 residues. CDR3 amino acids: CASSLQRSYEQYF. The CDR3, as DNA: TGTGCCAGCAGTCTACAGAGATCCTACGAGCAGTACTTC.

The table lists this clone with a count of one. The chain links TRBV5-1 to TRBJ1-1; D possibly corresponds to TRBD1 (5 bases). The CDR3 has 13 amino acids. Trimming removed 6 bases at V and 9 bases at J, with 18 bases between. CDR1 and CDR2 from the germline V gene are SGHRS and YFSETQ. CDR3 sequence reads: CASMGQDRIKAFF. The CDR3 DNA is TGCGCCAGCATGGGCCAAGACAGAATCAAAGCTTTCTTT.

The rearrangement uses TRBV6-4 and TRBJ1-2; the match to TRBD1 covers 7 bases. This CDR3 is 12 amino acids long. J lost 6 bases, V lost 6 bases, and 4 bases had no gene match. Per germline, CDR1 MRHNA and CDR2 SNTAGT. CDR3 protein: CASSGQGDGYTF. The CDR3, as DNA: TGTGCCAGCAGCGGTCAGGGGGATGGCTACACCTTC.

The rearrangement links TRBV6-1 to TRBJ2-1, with TRBD1 matching 9 bases. The CDR3 runs 16 residues. V was clipped by 2 bases and J by 5 bases; unmatched bases: 7. CDR1 and CDR2 from the germline V gene are MNHNS and SASEGT. In DNA, the CDR3 is TGTGCCAGCAGTGAATGGGGCGGGACAGGGCACAATGAGCAGTTCTTC. Translated: CASSEWGGTGHNEQFF.

The J gene is TRBJ1-5, the V gene TRBV10-3, with 8 bases that match TRBD1. Trimming took 5 bases from V and 7 from J; bases not matched to a gene: 7. The CDR3 covers 14 residues. The germline gives CDR1 ENHRY, CDR2 SYGVKD. CDR3 sequence (DNA): TGTGCCATCAGTTTTGGACAGGGAAGACAGCCCCAGCATTTT. Protein sequence: CAISFGQGRQPQHF.

The chain uses TRBV19 and TRBJ2-2; TRBD1 aligns across 9 bases. This CDR3 comprises 16 residues. Per germline, CDR1 LNHDA and CDR2 SQIVND (reference sequence). J gave up 4 bases and V 6 bases, and 9 bases lay outside the gene matches. CDR3 amino acids: CASRWVRDRATGELFF. The CDR3 DNA is TGTGCCAGTAGATGGGTACGGGACAGGGCCACCGGGGAGCTGTTTTTT.

The V gene is TRBV5-4, the J gene TRBJ1-3, with D possibly matching TRBD1 (5 bases). Trimming removed 2 bases at V and 4 bases at J, with 10 bases between. CDR1 and CDR2 (germline): SGHNT, YYREEE (reference sequence). This CDR3 comprises 14 residues. CDR3 in DNA: TGTGCCAGCAGCTTCCAGGGTGGGGGAAACACCATATATTTT. It encodes CASSFQGGGNTIYF. The complete variable domain, with remaining parts taken from reference TRBV5-4 and TRBJ1-3, reads ETGVTQSPTHLIKTRGQQVTLRCSSQSGHNTVSWYQQALGQGPQFIFQYYREEENGRGNFPPRFSGLQFPNYSSELNVNALELDDSALYLCASSFQGGGNTIYFGEGSWLTVV.

The chain has TRBV11-2 and TRBJ1-5; D is possibly TRBD1 (6 bases). Trimming left V 0 bases short and J 3 bases short, with 12 bases between. Germline loops: CDR1 SGHAT, CDR2 FQNNGV. The CDR3 runs to 16 residues. The CDR3 here is CASSLDDTGSNQPQHF. The CDR3 coding sequence is TGTGCCAGCAGCTTAGATGATACAGGGTCCAATCAGCCCCAGCATTTT.

The CDR3 nucleotides read TGTGCCAGCAGCACGCAACAGGGCGCTGAAGCTTTCTTT. This sequence encodes CASSTQQGAEAFF. V and J are TRBV7-8 and TRBJ1-1; a weak D match, TRBD1 (6 bases). Germline values: CDR1 SGHVS, CDR2 FQNEAQ. V was cut by 5 bases and J by 6 bases, with 13 bases left in between. The CDR3 spans 13 residues.